What follows describes a single TCR beta chain. Its specificity is not known. The data originate from a study of shared clonotypes between healthy human individuals. Study results and limitations: Owing to a small donor count, the genetic and exposure-history diversity represented was limited.

For each subset, genomic DNA was distributed in equal portions over several immunoSEQ plates. Generated by immunoSEQ multiplex PCR, the TCRdb table keeps only in-frame clones and is missing some. The data show some 790,000 clones, 72% seen once. Sequenced material: memory CD4+ T cells sorted from blood. This sample's subset: CD45RA-negative fraction. The clonotype originates from a woman younger than 45 in good health.

The CDR3 DNA reads TGTGCCTTTTATGGCTACACCTTC. Translated: CAFYGYTF. The J gene is TRBJ1-2, the V gene TRBV30; D remains unclear. CDR1 is GTSNPN, CDR2 SVGIG, per germline (reference sequence). The CDR3 has 8 amino acids. Trimming pared 7 bases from V and 5 bases from J, leaving 2 bases between. Supplemented by reference TRBV30 and TRBJ1-2, the full variable domain reads SQTIHQWPATLVQPVGSPLSLECTVEGTSNPNLYWYRQAAGRGLQLLFYSVGIGQISSEVPQNLSASRPQDRQFILSSKKLLLSDSGFYLCAFYGYTFGSGTRLTVV.